Each of the 15 T cell receptor beta chains below was sequenced from the same sample in a study of CD8+CD57+ T cells in acquired aplastic anemia. According to the study, genomic DNA was the template for TCR beta VDJ and CDR3 profiling. TCRdb re-called the reads through MiXCR, storing one row per CDR3 protein. The data show more than 250,000 distinct CDR3 sequences, 70% to 85% seen once. For sequencing, patients were chosen who had shown expansion of CD8+CD57+ cells by flow cytometry. Sequences were obtained from sorted CD4+, CD8+, or CD8+CD57+ T cells (not recorded which) from PBMCs. Receptors were obtained from a human donor with aplastic anemia.

The chain joins TRBV7-6 to TRBJ1-1; no clear D gene. Trimming pared 6 bases from V and 1 base from J, leaving 9 bases between. Germline-derived CDR1 and CDR2 are SGHVS and FNYEAQ. This CDR3 contains 13 residues. CDR3 in DNA: TGTGCCAGCAGGGGTTGGCGGAACACTGAAGCTTTCTTT. It codes for CASRGWRNTEAFF.

A few counts support this clonotype. The chain employs TRBV29-1 and TRBJ2-5; 9 bases map to TRBD1. This CDR3 comprises 15 residues. Germline V lookup: CDR1 SQVTM, CDR2 ANQGSEA. J gave up 5 bases and V 0 bases, and 7 bases lay outside the gene matches. The chain's CDR3 is CSVEDLQGARETQYF. The CDR3 nucleotides are TGCAGCGTTGAAGATCTACAGGGGGCTAGGGAGACCCAGTACTTC. Supplemented by reference TRBV29-1 and TRBJ2-5, the full variable domain reads SAVISQKPSRDICQRGTSLTIQCQVDSQVTMMFWYRQQPGQSLTLIATANQGSEATYESGFVIDKFPISRPNLTFSTLTVSNMSPEDSSIYLCSVEDLQGARETQYFGPGTRLLVL.

This clonotype was picked up a small number of times. The chain recombines TRBV2 with TRBJ1-1, with a tentative D call TRBD1 (5 bases). The V end lost 4 bases, the J end lost 7 bases, and 10 bases lay between the germline ends. The CDR3 consists of 12 residues. Germline CDR1 and CDR2: SNHLY and FYNNEI. The CDR3 nucleotides are TGTGCCAGCAGTGGGGTGGGGGGTGAAGCTTTCTTT. As protein: CASSGVGGEAFF.

This clonotype was counted only a few times. Germline is not matched at one junction end, which may reflect a read error. This chain connects TRBV19 to TRBJ1-4; D uncertain. The CDR3 length is 8 residues. Per germline, CDR1 LNHDA and CDR2 SQIVND (reference sequence). CDR3 in amino acids: CASSVQTF. The CDR3 DNA reads as TGTGCCAGTAGCGTCCAGACTTTT.

For this clonotype: This CDR3 fails to terminate in the conserved phenylalanine or tryptophan, so it likely reflects a read error. No DNA is shown, since the ends of the CDR3 on it are uncertain; the CDR3 is the one TCRdb lists. This CDR3 is CASRPGGPATVYS. The V gene is TRBV7-2, the J gene TRBJ2-3; the listed D gene, TRBD2, was not tested against the DNA. CDR1 is SGHTA, CDR2 FQGNSA, per germline. The CDR3 length equals 13 residues, ends included.

The V and J genes are TRBV11-3 and TRBJ2-7; possibly TRBD1 or TRBD2 for D (5 bases each). Germline V gene sequence: CDR1 SGHNT, CDR2 YENEEA. The CDR3 has 15 amino acids. The ends were cut back, 0 bases at V and 3 bases at J, with 12 bases in the middle. The CDR3 nucleotides read TGTGCCAGCAGCTTAGATCTGACAGCGGACTACGAGCAGTACTTC. It specifies CASSLDLTADYEQYF.

The chain recombines TRBV11-2 with TRBJ2-3; 7 bases agree with TRBD2. Germline V lookup: CDR1 SGHAT, CDR2 FQNNGV. The trim removed 5 bases at V and 6 bases at J, leaving 8 bases unmatched. The CDR3 contains 14 residues. For the CDR3, the DNA is TGTGCCAGCAGCCCGGGGGGAGCTCCCGATACGCAGTATTTT. This gives the protein CASSPGGAPDTQYF.

The chain joins TRBV7-9 to TRBJ2-7; maybe TRBD2 (6 bases). This CDR3 is 15 amino acids long. From germline, CDR1 is SEHNR and CDR2 FQNEAQ (reference sequence). The CDR3 region is CASTLRRVSSYEHYV. The CDR3, as DNA: TGTGCCAGCACCCTACGGAGGGTCTCCTCCTACGAGCACTACGTC.

About this clonotype itself: Its ends do not fully match the called genes, so a read error is possible. The gene calls are TRBV7-9 and TRBJ2-3; 7 nucleotides align to TRBD2. There are 14 residues in the CDR3. Germline V CDR1 and CDR2: SEHNR, FQNEAQ (reference sequence). This chain's CDR3 is CASSGEGEVGSAKF. CDR3 coding DNA: TGTGCCAGCAGCGGGGAGGGCGAAGTCGGTTCGGCCAAATTT.

In the case of this clonotype: A read error is likely, as this CDR3 ends without the conserved phenylalanine or tryptophan. The DNA is omitted, as the CDR3 cannot be located on it reliably, and the CDR3 follows TCRdb's listing. The gene calls are TRBV7-9 and TRBJ2-3; TRBD2, the D gene given by the table, was not confirmed from the DNA. The CDR3 adds up to 13 amino acids, both ends counted. Germline V CDR1 and CDR2: SEHNR, FQNEAQ (reference sequence). This chain's CDR3 is CASSVERSGGKDD.

Comment on this clonotype: Since no conserved phenylalanine or tryptophan closes the CDR3, a read error is the likely cause. The DNA is left out, because the CDR3 cannot be placed on it with certainty; the CDR3 is given as TCRdb lists it. The chain couples TRBV9 to TRBJ2-3; the D call of TRBD2 is as the table states it, not checked on the DNA. The length of the CDR3 is 13 amino acids, counting both ends. Germline lookup yields CDR1 SGDLS and CDR2 YYNGEE. The chain's CDR3 is CASSLEGDGPVYV.

As concerns this clonotype: One junction end does not reproduce the germline sequence, and a read error may be involved. The chain joins TRBV7-6 to TRBJ1-2, with a possible D match to TRBD1 (5 bases). This CDR3 comprises 16 residues. Germline CDR1 SGHVS, CDR2 FNYEAQ. CDR3 sequence reads: CAGSYALGDVEQYYTF. DNA for the CDR3: TGTGCCGGCAGCTACGCATTAGGGGATGTCGAGCAGTACTACACCTTC.

Worth noting for this clonotype: Since the CDR3 does not end with the conserved phenylalanine or tryptophan, this likely comes from a read error. The limits of the CDR3 on the DNA are not certain, so only TCRdb's listed CDR3 is given. CDR3 amino acids: CASSLGGGPDSPY. The V and J genes are TRBV7-8 and TRBJ1-2. CDR1 is SGHVS and CDR2 is FQNEAQ in the germline V gene. 13 amino acids form the CDR3, both terminal residues included.

This clonotype was seen a single time. This rearrangement joins TRBV5-6 to TRBJ2-7, with D possibly matching TRBD1 (7 bases). Germline CDR1 SGHDT, CDR2 YYEEEE. Deletions cut 0 bases from V and 2 bases from J, with 12 bases between. This CDR3 is built from 15 residues. The chain's CDR3 is CASSLERRGPYEQYV. The DNA for the CDR3 is TGTGCCAGCAGCTTGGAGAGGAGGGGGCCCTACGAGCAGTACGTC.

This chain joins TRBV13 and TRBJ2-7, with TRBD1 as a possible D gene (6 bases). V gave up 4 bases and J gave up 7 bases, with 20 bases separating them. Germline lookup yields CDR1 PRHDT and CDR2 FYEKMQ (reference sequence). This CDR3 comprises 15 residues. CDR3 loop: CASSSDRKNTGEQYF. CDR3 in DNA: TGTGCCAGCAGCTCAGACAGGAAAAACACCGGGGAGCAGTACTTC.